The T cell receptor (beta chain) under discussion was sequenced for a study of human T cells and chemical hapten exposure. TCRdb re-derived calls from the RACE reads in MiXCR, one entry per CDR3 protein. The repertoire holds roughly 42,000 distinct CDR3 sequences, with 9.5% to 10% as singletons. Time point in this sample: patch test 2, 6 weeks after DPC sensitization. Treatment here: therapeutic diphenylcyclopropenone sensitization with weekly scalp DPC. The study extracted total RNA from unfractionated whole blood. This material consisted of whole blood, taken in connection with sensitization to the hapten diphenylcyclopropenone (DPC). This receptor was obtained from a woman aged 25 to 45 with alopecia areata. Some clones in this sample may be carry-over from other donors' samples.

CDR3 amino acids: CASSAQRGTEAFF. DNA for the CDR3: TGTGCCAGCAGCGCCCAGCGGGGTACTGAAGCTTTCTTT. V usage is TRBV2 and J usage is TRBJ1-1; D is undetermined. The ends were cut back, 6 bases at V and 5 bases at J, with 13 bases in the middle. Germline V gene sequence: CDR1 SNHLY, CDR2 FYNNEI. The CDR3 loop spans 13 amino acids.